This TCR beta chain was sequenced in a study of T cell responses to AZD1222 COVID-19 vaccine (dated by TCRdb to the early 2020s). With regard to the full study: AZD1222 recipients whose second dose came at about 4 weeks and those whose second dose came at about 12 weeks were combined into one group, since spike-specific TCR depth and breadth did not differ between the two schedules. A total of around 240 trial participants underwent TCR sequencing, of whom 200 to 220 had received two doses of AZD1222 and approximately 25 had received two doses of the MenACWY control vaccine. Trial participants were enrolled by age into 18-55, 56-69 and 70-plus year subgroups, with roughly 160, 29 and 62 TCR-sequenced participants respectively. Study-wide conclusions, independent of this receptor: The vaccine-associated CD4 TCRs covered the entire spike protein, and the dominant responses fell in regions 160-218 and 743-854. In the small 56-69-year group, the increase in depth fell short of significance, most likely because of low power. Most participants were white British and females outnumbered males, and the authors suggested that clonal diversity may have been underestimated. Conclusions about previously exposed vaccinees are limited because only five or six AZD1222 recipients were SARS-CoV-2 seropositive at baseline. Reportedly, close to half of the unique spike-specific TCRs recognized epitopes lying outside the regions that are mutated in the B.1.351 and B.1.1.7 variants. After two AZD1222 doses, spike-specific TCR breadth and depth were significantly higher than at day 0 and than in MenACWY recipients. No day 14 peak-response samples were available, so repertoires were characterized only after the peak T cell response.

The time point label, read with the paper, signifies: baseline before first vaccination. Samples from vaccinated people were obtained from the UK trials COV001 and COV002, which included a single-blind randomized controlled phase 2/3 trial of AZD1222 (ChAdOx1 nCoV-19) in healthy adults. For TCRbeta chain sequencing, PBMC samples were collected from trial participants at day 0 and at day 28 after the second dose. The CDR3 regions of human TCRbeta chains were analyzed by immunosequencing. As for the authors' bioinformatics: TCRs in the repertoires were compared against a reference library of SARS-CoV-2-specific TCRs that had been generated with the MIRA antigen-specificity platform. Breadth was defined as the fraction of unique TCRs that were SARS-CoV-2-associated. Depth was defined as the fraction of total T cells that were SARS-CoV-2-associated. Using the MIRA data, each spike-specific TCR was assigned both to the spike region to which the TCR was reactive and to a CD4 or CD8 class. Log10-transformed breadth and depth values were compared by one-way ANOVA with Sidak's multiple comparisons tests. Drawn from immuneACCESS, this table holds only the in-frame rearrangements with V and J called that TCRdb kept. Clones are partly lost; checked studies trace under half to an unresolved V gene and leave the rest unexplained. V and J calls and clone size are given by that table; D and trimming were obtained from the DNA. The sample includes 90,000 to 120,000 clones, with about nine tenths observed a single time. The top ten hold about 17% of the sample.

V lost 5 bases and J lost 2 bases; the stretch between them is 22 bases long. The CDR3 holds 18 amino acids from the cysteine to the phenylalanine. Here the CDR3 DNA is all that survives: 54 bases in frame from base 1. Per the germline V gene, MGHRA is the CDR1 and YSYEKL is the CDR2. To note about this clone: The antigen it recognizes is unknown. Per-nucleotide qualities are absent, and no much larger clonotype sits a single base away.

The V and J genes are TRBV4-1 and TRBJ1-3; the D gene is perhaps TRBD1, on 5 matching bases. The sequence derives from an adult in good health. The material was peripheral blood, obtained on day 0 of AZD1222 vaccination. The CDR3 region: CASSDYFSGYGPGNTIYF. The base sequence is TGCGCCAGCAGCGACTACTTTTCAGGGTATGGACCTGGAAACACCATATATTTT.